Listed here are 24 T cell receptor beta chains from one sample, sequenced in a study of Graves' ophthalmopathy and Graves' hyperthyroidism. The authors amplified TCR beta CDR3 regions, and they did so from RNA transcripts for repertoire sequencing. HTBI primers primed a first-round RT-PCR, and a second-round multiplex PCR followed. TCRdb passed the multiplex PCR reads through MiXCR, listing each CDR3 protein once. The sample lists some 1.1 million distinct CDR3 sequences; roughly 35% were seen once. Sequencing used peripheral blood or thyroid tissue (not recorded which). The receptors here all came from an adult man with Graves' hyperthyroidism.

This sequence joins TRBV27 and TRBJ2-7, with D uncertain. CDR1 and CDR2 from the germline V gene are MNHEY and SMNVEV (reference sequence). The CDR3 runs 14 residues. The V and J ends lost 3 bases and 4 bases respectively, with 13 bases between them. CDR3 sequence (DNA): TGTGCCAGCAGTTTCCGGTCGACGAGTTACGAGCAGTACTTC. Encoded protein: CASSFRSTSYEQYF.

On this clonotype itself: At one of its ends the junction is not consistent with the germline gene, which may arise from a read error. This chain uses TRBV10-3 with TRBJ2-7; 9 bases are shared with TRBD1. CDR3 size: 18 residues. Germline CDR1 and CDR2: ENHRY and SYGVKD. Written as DNA, the CDR3 is TGTGCCAGCAGTTACGTGGGACAGGGAAGACCCAGCTCCTACGAGCAGTACTTC. Its translation is CASSYVGQGRPSSYEQYF.

The V and J genes are TRBV7-2 and TRBJ2-7; D is perhaps TRBD1 or TRBD2 (6 bases each). Trimming took off 0 bases at V and 2 bases at J, with 11 bases between the two ends. Looked up from germline, CDR1 is SGHTA and CDR2 is FQGNSA. The CDR3 consists of 15 residues. The CDR3 bases are TGTGCCAGCAGCTTAGCCGGGGGCAAGACCTACGAGCAGTACTTC. This encodes CASSLAGGKTYEQYF.

V and J are TRBV19 and TRBJ2-2, with 11 bases fitting TRBD1. V trimming: 10 bases; J trimming: 4 bases; junction bases outside the gene matches: 11. The CDR3 runs 16 residues. In germline, CDR1 is LNHDA, CDR2 SQIVND (reference sequence). CDR3: CANPSIGTGGTGELFF. CDR3 coding DNA: TGTGCCAACCCCAGTATTGGGACAGGGGGCACCGGGGAGCTGTTTTTT.

This clonotype was found many times. Here the CDR3 DNA reads TGTGCCAGCAGCCCTAGCGGGAGTGTACACGAGCAGTACTTC. Its translation: CASSPSGSVHEQYF. The chain uses TRBV11-1 and TRBJ2-7; 10 nucleotides line up with TRBD2. The V segment lost 5 bases and the J segment 5 bases; nucleotides outside the gene matches: 6. The CDR3 extends over 14 amino acids. CDR1 and CDR2 (germline): SGHAT, FQDESV (reference sequence).

In this sample, this clonotype turned up many times. The chain has TRBV2 and TRBJ1-4; 7 nucleotides align to TRBD1. V shed 10 bases and J 8 bases; nucleotides not matched to a gene: 10. The V gene's germline CDR1 is SNHLY and CDR2 FYNNEI. There are 13 residues in the CDR3. CDR3 DNA sequence: TGTGCCACGAGGGGACAGATTGGAGAAAAACTGTTTTTT. Protein sequence: CATRGQIGEKLFF.

The chain couples TRBV3-1 to TRBJ2-2, with 12 nucleotides matching TRBD2. J gave up 0 bases and V 4 bases, and 3 bases lay outside the gene matches. CDR1 and CDR2 (germline): LGHDT, YNNKEL (reference sequence). CDR3 size: 17 residues. In nucleotides, the CDR3 is TGTGCCAGCAGCCGGGGACTAGCGGGTTCGAACACCGGGGAGCTGTTTTTT. Translation gives CASSRGLAGSNTGELFF.

This clonotype was seen at least ten times. The chain is built from TRBV2 and TRBJ1-5, with D perhaps matching TRBD1 (5 bases). This CDR3 is built from 14 residues. CDR1 is SNHLY, CDR2 FYNNEI, per germline. V lost 6 bases to trimming and J lost 3 bases, with 12 bases between them. The CDR3 nucleotides are TGTGCCAGCAGAGAAAGACAGCCCAATCAGCCCCAGCATTTT. This translates into CASRERQPNQPQHF.

The J gene is TRBJ2-2, the V gene TRBV6-4, with D possibly being TRBD1 (6 bases). This CDR3 has 13 amino acids. V was shortened by 7 bases and J by 5 bases, with 11 bases between the two germline ends. CDR1 MRHNA and CDR2 SNTAGT come from the germline V gene. The CDR3 protein is CASTEQGTGELFF. CDR3 nucleotide sequence: TGTGCCAGCACGGAGCAGGGGACCGGGGAGCTGTTTTTT.

The chain uses TRBV4-3 and TRBJ2-5, with a weak D call TRBD1 (5 bases). CDR3 length equals 16 residues. Germline loops: CDR1 LGHNA, CDR2 YSLEER. V lost 1 base to trimming and J lost 3 bases, with 15 bases between them. This chain's CDR3 is CASSQALSGIKETQYF. DNA for the CDR3: TGCGCCAGCAGCCAAGCGTTGTCAGGGATAAAAGAGACCCAGTACTTC.

This clonotype appeared many times. The chain couples TRBV7-8 to TRBJ1-2; 11 bases fit TRBD1. Trimming removed 3 bases from V and 3 bases from J; junction bases left unmatched: 6. This CDR3 comprises 16 residues. Germline values: CDR1 SGHVS, CDR2 FQNEAQ. DNA for the CDR3: TGTGCCAGCAGCTTCGGGACAGGGGGAGCTTACTATGGCTACACCTTC. Protein product: CASSFGTGGAYYGYTF. Full variable domain (missing parts from reference TRBV7-8 and TRBJ1-2): GAGVSQSPRYKVAKRGQDVALRCDPISGHVSLFWYQQALGQGPEFLTYFQNEAQLDKSGLPSDRFFAERPEGSVSTLKIQRTQQEDSAVYLCASSFGTGGAYYGYTFGSGTRLTVV.

The gene calls are TRBV7-2 and TRBJ2-5; 9 nucleotides line up with TRBD1. Trimming at V came to 6 bases and at J to 6 bases, leaving 8 bases not matched to a gene. Germline CDR1 and CDR2: SGHTA and FQGNSA. The CDR3 covers 14 residues. Here the CDR3 DNA reads TGTGCCAGCAGACCCACAGGGGGCTTGAAGACCCAGTACTTC. It yields the protein CASRPTGGLKTQYF.

The J gene is TRBJ2-5, the V gene TRBV6-2 or TRBV6-3; 9 bases map to TRBD1. V gave up 6 bases and J gave up 5 bases; unmatched junction bases: 7. The germline gives CDR1 MNHEY, CDR2 SVGEGT. This CDR3 is 14 amino acids long. CDR3 sequence reads: CASRRDRVSETQYF. The CDR3 bases are TGTGCCAGCAGACGGGACAGGGTGTCTGAGACCCAGTACTTC.

The rearrangement links TRBV10-2 to TRBJ2-7, with 9 bases matching TRBD2. Trimming removed 5 bases from V and 4 bases from J; junction bases left unmatched: 18. The germline gives CDR1 WSHSY, CDR2 SAAADI. The CDR3 covers 18 residues. CDR3 nucleotide sequence: TGCGCCAGCAGTCCCCGTGGCCGAGCGGGAGGCCCTCCTTACGAGCAGTACTTC. Its translation is CASSPRGRAGGPPYEQYF.

The chain employs TRBV6-5 and TRBJ2-7; 8 bases align to TRBD1. The V and J ends lost 4 bases and 1 base, in that order; junction bases with no gene match: 6. CDR1 and CDR2 (germline): MNHEY, SVGAGI. This CDR3 is 15 amino acids long. The CDR3 spells CASSFRDRWSYEQYF. CDR3 in DNA: TGTGCCAGCAGTTTCCGGGACAGGTGGTCCTACGAGCAGTACTTC.

Many counts were recorded for this clonotype. The chain's CDR3 is CASSFGDNTEAFF. CDR3 nucleotides: TGTGCCAGCAGCTTCGGGGACAACACTGAAGCTTTCTTT. The chain carries TRBV5-6 and TRBJ1-1, with a possible D match to TRBD1 (5 bases). Trimming shortened V by 2 bases and J by 2 bases, and 7 bases separated the two germline ends. Germline V gene sequence: CDR1 SGHDT, CDR2 YYEEEE. This CDR3 comprises 13 residues.

The chain carries TRBV28 and TRBJ1-2; 10 bases are a match to TRBD1. The V gene end was trimmed by 10 bases and the J gene end by 1 base; junction bases not matched to a gene: 6. Germline V CDR1 and CDR2: MDHEN, SYDVKM. This CDR3 has 14 amino acids. The CDR3 nucleotides are TGTGCCACGGACAGGGGGGGGGTTAACTATGGCTACACCTTC. Translated: CATDRGGVNYGYTF.

This clonotype was observed at least ten times. This chain uses TRBV6-5 with TRBJ1-6, with 10 bases identical to TRBD1. This CDR3 region has 16 residues. Germline values: CDR1 MNHEY, CDR2 SVGAGI. V trimming: 2 bases; J trimming: 8 bases; junction bases outside the gene matches: 6. The CDR3 coding sequence is TGTGCCAGCAGTTACACATCTGACAGGGGGCATTCACCCCTCCACTTT. Its protein is CASSYTSDRGHSPLHF.

The V call is TRBV29-1, the J call TRBJ2-6, with D perhaps TRBD2 (6 bases). This CDR3 comprises 14 residues. Germline loops: CDR1 SQVTM, CDR2 ANQGSEA. Trimming left V 4 bases short and J 10 bases short, with 17 bases between. CDR3 nucleotide sequence: TGCAGCGTTGCGACGGGAGCTGGGGTGAACGTCCTGACTTTC. Protein product: CSVATGAGVNVLTF. Full variable domain (remainder filled in from reference TRBV29-1 and TRBJ2-6): SAVISQKPSRDICQRGTSLTIQCQVDSQVTMMFWYRQQPGQSLTLIATANQGSEATYESGFVIDKFPISRPNLTFSTLTVSNMSPEDSSIYLCSVATGAGVNVLTFGAGSRLTVL.

Remarks on this clonotype: Possible read error: a much larger clone is one base away. V is TRBV14 and J is TRBJ2-7; 7 nucleotides align to TRBD2. Trimming took 7 bases from V and 1 from J; bases not matched to a gene: 7. Germline CDR1 and CDR2: SGHDN and FVKESK. The CDR3 spans 14 residues. CDR3 in amino acids: CASIFGGSSYEQYF. CDR3 DNA: TGTGCCAGCATCTTCGGGGGGTCGTCCTACGAGCAGTACTTC.

As for this clonotype: At one end the junction does not follow the germline gene, possibly because of a read error. This chain connects TRBV10-3 to TRBJ1-1; 7 positions match TRBD1. CDR3 length: 12 amino acids. CDR1 is ENHRY, CDR2 SYGVKD, per germline. DNA for the CDR3: TGTGCCAGCAGTTCGACAGGGAGCCAGGCCTTCTTT. It translates to CASSSTGSQAFF.

Ten or more counts support this clonotype. The chain joins TRBV10-1 to TRBJ1-4; weak D call: TRBD1 (5 bases). The V gene lost 5 bases and the J gene lost 0 bases, with 13 bases spanning the gap. CDR1 and CDR2 from the germline V gene are WNHNN and SYGVQD (reference sequence). The CDR3 runs to 16 residues. CDR3 residues: CASSPGRRTTNEKLFF. The DNA for the CDR3 is TGCGCCAGCAGTCCGGGACGGAGAACAACTAATGAAAAACTGTTTTTT.

The rearrangement joins TRBV29-1 to TRBJ1-2; a possible D gene is TRBD1 (6 bases). This CDR3 is built from 14 residues. Germline CDR1 is SQVTM and CDR2 is ANQGSEA. Trimming cost V 5 bases and J 4 bases, with 17 bases left between them. Here the CDR3 reads CSVLTGADLYGYTF. CDR3 DNA sequence: TGCAGCGTTCTCACGGGGGCCGATCTCTATGGCTACACCTTC.

This clonotype appeared many times. The V call is TRBV7-9, the J call TRBJ1-1; D gene ambiguous. CDR3 length: 17 amino acids. The V gene's germline CDR1 is SEHNR and CDR2 FQNEAQ (reference sequence). V gave up 1 base and J gave up 3 bases, with 18 bases separating them. The CDR3: CASSLGIVGREDTEAFF. CDR3 nucleotides: TGTGCCAGCAGCTTAGGTATCGTTGGGAGGGAAGACACTGAAGCTTTCTTT.